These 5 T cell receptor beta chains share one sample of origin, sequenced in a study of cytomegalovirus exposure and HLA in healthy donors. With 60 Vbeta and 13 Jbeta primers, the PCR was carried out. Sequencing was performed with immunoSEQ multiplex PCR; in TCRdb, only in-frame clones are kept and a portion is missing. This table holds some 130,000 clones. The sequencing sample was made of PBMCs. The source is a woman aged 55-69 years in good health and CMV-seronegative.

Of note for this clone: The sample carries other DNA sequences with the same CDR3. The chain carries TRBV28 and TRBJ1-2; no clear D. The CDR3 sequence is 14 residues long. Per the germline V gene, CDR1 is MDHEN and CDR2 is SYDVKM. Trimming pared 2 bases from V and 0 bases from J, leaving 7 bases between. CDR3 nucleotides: TGTGCCAGCAGTTTAAGTTCTACTAACTATGGCTACACCTTC. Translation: CASSLSSTNYGYTF.

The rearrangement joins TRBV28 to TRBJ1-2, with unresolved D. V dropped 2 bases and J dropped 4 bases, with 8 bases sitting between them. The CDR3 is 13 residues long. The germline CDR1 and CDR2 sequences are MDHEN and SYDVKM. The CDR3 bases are TGTGCCAGCAGTTTAAGAGAATTCTATGGCTACACCTTC. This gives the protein CASSLREFYGYTF.

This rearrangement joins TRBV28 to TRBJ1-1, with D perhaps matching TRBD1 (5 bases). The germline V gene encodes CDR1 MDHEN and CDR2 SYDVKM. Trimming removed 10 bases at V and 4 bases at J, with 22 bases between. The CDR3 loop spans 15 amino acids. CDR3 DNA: TGTGCCACCCAGGTGATGAGATTCAGGGTCACTGAAGCTTTCTTT. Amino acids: CATQVMRFRVTEAFF.

CDR3 DNA: TGTGCCAGCAGCCTAGGGGGCGCCGGTGGAAACACCATATATTTT. Residues: CASSLGGAGGNTIYF. The V and J genes are TRBV9 and TRBJ1-3, with TRBD1 matching 7 bases. Per the germline V gene, CDR1 is SGDLS and CDR2 is YYNGEE. The trim removed 4 bases at V and 3 bases at J, leaving 7 bases unmatched. The CDR3 totals 15 residues. The full variable domain, with the rest looked up from reference TRBV9 and TRBJ1-3, is DSGVTQTPKHLITATGQRVTLRCSPRSGDLSVYWYQQSLDQGLQFLIQYYNGEERAKGNILERFSAQQFPDLHSELNLSSLELGDSALYFCASSLGGAGGNTIYFGEGSWLTVV.

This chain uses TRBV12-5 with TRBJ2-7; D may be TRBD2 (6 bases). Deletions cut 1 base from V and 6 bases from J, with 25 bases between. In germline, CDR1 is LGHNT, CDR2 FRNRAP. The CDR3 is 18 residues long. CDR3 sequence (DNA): TGTGCTAGTGGTTTGGAACGGGGGATACCCCCCACTGCGGGCGAGCAGTACTTC. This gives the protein CASGLERGIPPTAGEQYF. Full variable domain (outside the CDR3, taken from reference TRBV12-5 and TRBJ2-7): DARVTQTPRHKVTEMGQEVTMRCQPILGHNTVFWYRQTMMQGLELLAYFRNRAPLDDSGMPKDRFSAEMPDATLATLKIQPSEPRDSAVYFCASGLERGIPPTAGEQYFGPGTRLTVT.